This T cell receptor beta chain was sequenced for a study of blood T cell repertoires in COVID-19. The CDR3 consists of 20 residues. Germline CDR1 is SEHNR and CDR2 is FQNEAQ (reference sequence). The V and J ends lost 5 bases and 2 bases respectively, with 29 bases between them. Authors' processing steps: Using reference gene primer amplification, nucleated cell counts were estimated. Measured with immunoSEQ multiplex PCR; TCRdb has only the in-frame clones, and not every one. V and J calls and clone size are those listed in that table; D and trimming were worked out from the DNA. The repertoire consists of 200,000 to 300,000 clones, with 75% to 85% occurring once and the leading ten covering 9.1%.

Sequenced: PBMCs or T cells enriched from blood (not recorded which). The chain joins TRBV7-9 to TRBJ2-3; D perhaps matches TRBD1 (5 bases). The TCR was taken from a woman in her fifties or sixties with acute COVID-19. DNA of the CDR3: TGTGCCAGCAGCATCCGACGACAGACCAAAAACAATTACAACACAGATACGCAGTATTTT. Amino acid sequence: CASSIRRQTKNNYNTDTQYF.